Listed below are T cell receptor beta chains from one sample, sequenced in a study of early T cells in non-severe SARS-CoV-2 infection. TCRdb redid the calling of the 5' RACE reads with MiXCR, one entry per CDR3 protein. The profile shows approximately 37,000 distinct CDR3 sequences, over 5% of them singletons. Sequences were derived from whole blood, sampled at baseline. All receptors come from an adult who was a healthcare worker with PCR-confirmed SARS-CoV-2 infection or an uninfected control (not recorded which). CDR3s include the opening cysteine and the closing phenylalanine or tryptophan. Fields, in order: D gene, J gene, clone size, V gene, CDR3 protein, CDR3 DNA. D genes are given only for firm matches. The size entry gives once, few or many counts, or a class when the clone is expanded.

TRBD2	TRBJ2-3	many	TRBV28	CASSSLADTQYF	TGTGCCAGCAGTTCACTAGCGGATACGCAGTATTTT
.	TRBJ2-5	many	TRBV7-8	CASSLGSRAGSETQYF	TGTGCCAGCAGCTTAGGCAGCCGAGCGGGCTCGGAGACCCAGTACTTC
TRBD2	TRBJ2-1	many	TRBV9	CASSPGLAGVWNEQFF	TGTGCCAGCAGCCCCGGACTAGCGGGAGTCTGGAATGAGCAGTTCTTC
.	TRBJ1-6	many	TRBV28	CASVSTYNSPLHF	TGTGCCAGTGTGAGCACCTATAATTCACCCCTCCACTTT
.	TRBJ1-1	many	TRBV6-2/TRBV6-3	CASSTSQNTEAFF	.
TRBD2	TRBJ2-1	many	TRBV7-9	CASSGRRTSGSGGDEQFF	TGTGCCAGCAGCGGCCGAAGGACTAGCGGGAGTGGTGGGGATGAGCAGTTCTTC
TRBD1	TRBJ1-2	many	TRBV5-1	CASSLDGTGYYGYTF	TGCGCCAGCAGCTTGGATGGGACAGGGTACTATGGCTACACCTTC
.	TRBJ1-5	few	TRBV5-1	CASSLQGNQPQHF	TGCGCCAGCAGCTTGCAGGGCAATCAGCCCCAGCATTTT
.	TRBJ2-1	many	TRBV7-2	CASRETAHNEQFF	TGTGCCAGCAGGGAAACGGCTCACAATGAGCAGTTCTTC
.	TRBJ1-1	many	TRBV6-4	CASSAEVNTEAFF	TGTGCCAGCAGCGCCGAGGTGAACACTGAAGCTTTCTTT
.	TRBJ2-2	many	TRBV11-2	CASSLVTGKRDGELFF	TGTGCCAGCAGCTTAGTCACCGGGAAAAGGGACGGGGAGCTGTTTTTT
.	TRBJ1-3	many	TRBV24-1	CATSDAGTGNTIYF	TGTGCCACCTCCGACGCAGGGACTGGAAACACCATATATTTT